This T cell receptor beta chain is from a study of cytomegalovirus exposure and HLA in healthy donors listed by TCRdb under 2017. In the study overall: An earlier analysis of approximately 550 of the donors reported 250 to 300 Gb of sequence data and some 120 million unique TCR beta sequences from around 200 million T cells. Around 330 gigabases of sequencing data and approximately 91 million unique TCR sequences made up an early release that covered several hundred HLA-typed donors. A later genetic analysis took genome-wide SNP genotypes for 398 of the 666 donors and used that subset as a discovery cohort. Among around 400 genotyped donors of the cohort, an average of 235,054 unique TCR beta nucleotide sequences were sequenced per donor, roughly 20% of them non-productive. Rather than using new phenotypic data, the later analysis identified candidate immune exposures from TCR beta sequences and from how often those sequences occurred across donors. To study patterns of TCR occurrence, a later analysis re-analyzed previously published TCR beta repertoires from 550 to 800 donors and added high-resolution HLA genotyping. Donor age, sex, ethnicity and CMV serostatus were compiled alongside the repertoire data. To decide whether each TCR beta V gene segment behaved as functional or pseudogenic, an earlier analysis of approximately 590 of the donors relied on high-throughput TCR beta sequencing. Typing coverage differed by locus: A, B, C, DRB1 and DQB1 were typed in roughly 620-640 donors, DQA1 in about 500, DPA1 in 606, and DPB1 in just under 480. Because of strong linkage in the cohort, roughly 5 DR-DQ haplotypes were treated as single units for association and clustering. The study profiled the T cell repertoires of 500 to 800 subjects by immunosequencing and related them to cytomegalovirus serostatus. High-throughput TCR immunosequencing, statistical association of individual TCRs with disease status, and machine learning were combined to predict cytomegalovirus infection status. All discovery cohort repertoires had been generated on a single sequencing platform. Among the roughly 400 genotyped donors, around 81% belonged to the genetic ancestry cluster associated with self-reported Caucasian donors. HLA typing covered class I and class II loci at four-digit resolution. A separate validation cohort of roughly 120 different subjects was used in addition to the roughly 700-subject first cohort. The study was designed to test whether signatures of past pathogen exposure could be identified by cataloging public T cell receptors. General findings and caveats noted by the study authors: A later analysis associated about 17,000 TCR beta sequences with specific HLA alleles at a false discovery rate of 0.05. The authors suggested that the approach could potentially be generalized to other disease states and immunological phenotypes. In a later analysis, the rate of TCR association differed among HLA loci, with DRB1 alleles having the most associated TCRs and HLA-C alleles having the fewest. CMV serostatus was the only immune exposure information available for the cohort. Because the 87-base-pair reads could not distinguish some IMGT-functional V segments, including TRBV6-2 and TRBV6-3, those segments were excluded. Linkage disequilibrium might explain the correlated functional status among segregating V segments, but an unknown experimental factor could not be ruled out. Several of the top co-occurrence clusters appeared to be linked to parvovirus B19, influenza, CMV and Epstein-Barr virus, according to a later analysis. Strong co-occurrence of HLA alleles, especially DR and DQ, made assigning TCR associations to individual alleles difficult. A later analysis found that HLA-associated TCR beta chains were more clonally expanded and had lower generation probabilities than equally common non-associated chains. Most CMV-associated TCR beta chains appeared to be HLA-restricted in a later analysis, and the HLA associations seemed to be driven largely by CMV exposure. Cytomegalovirus status was reported to be diagnosed by the classifier with high specificity and sensitivity in both the original and validation cohorts. Broadly in line with IMGT annotations, most TCR beta V segments showed up in productive rearrangements about 87% or about 30% of the time in an earlier analysis of approximately 640 of the donors. The earlier analysis of a few hundred of the donors excluded some 15 rarely observed V segments, including chromosome 9 orphons, because counts were too low. A cluster of highly shared sequence variants was judged likely to be a technical artifact of the sequencing pipeline. Across donors, most TCR sequences were observed very rarely, whereas some public TCRs were present in many individuals. V-gene and J-gene trimming of TCR beta chains was associated with a missense DCLRE1C variant in a later genetic analysis, and the association was replicated in an independent cohort. In this cohort, only TCR beta chains were sequenced, and detectable features were limited by the absence of alpha or paired-chain data. A later genetic analysis reported fewer N-insertions in productive TCRs among donors in an Asian-associated ancestry cluster than the roughly 620-donor mean. In the study, 150 to 200 TCR beta chains were listed as associated with cytomegalovirus. Because some donors lacked HLA typing at each locus, the association tests relied only on the typed subset. A few of the identified cytomegalovirus-associated TCR beta chains were confirmed in vitro to be specific for cytomegalovirus antigens. Sequencing depth was assumed to be roughly uniform across donors in the presence/absence analyses, though that assumption may not hold. A further reported finding was that TCR beta sequences accurately predicted the HLA-A and HLA-B alleles for most subjects in the first cohort.

V gives up 0 bases and J gives up 4 bases, and the segment between their germline ends measures 7 bases. The CDR3 has 13 amino acids, counting the end cysteine and phenylalanine. The CDR3 DNA has 39 bases and is translated from base 1. As encoded in the germline V gene (reference sequence), CDR1 is LNHNV while CDR2 is YYDKDF. The cohort was made up of approximately 670 healthy bone marrow donors. At the time of sampling, all cohort members were nominally healthy, though unrecorded immune exposures were likely present. The donor tested CMV seronegative, placing the donor among the roughly 340 seronegative members of the cohort. Every donor gave a peripheral blood sample, and the peripheral blood mononuclear cells from that sample were used for TCR beta sequencing. The Qiagen DNeasy Blood Extraction Kit was used to extract genomic DNA from the blood cell samples. The method was the immunoSEQ multiplex PCR assay. For the multiplex PCR, a mixture combining 60 forward primers for TCR Vbeta segments and 13 reverse primers for TCR Jbeta segments was used. The CDR3 region of rearranged TCR beta genes was amplified from genomic DNA by a multiplex PCR assay. The amplified TCR beta libraries were sequenced on the Illumina HiSeq System as 87-base-pair reads. Processing in the source paper ran as follows. A later analysis counted around 72 million unique TCR beta chains across the roughly 700 repertoires, and some 11 million of these chains were shared by at least two donors. Raw reads were error-corrected and collapsed into unique sequences with a nearest-neighbor algorithm that merged closely related sequences to remove PCR and sequencing errors. CDR3 sequences were aligned to IMGT reference sequences to assign V, D and J gene segments. For a sequence to be retained, a match of at least six nucleotides was required to both a V gene segment and a J gene segment. A rearrangement was called productive if the CDR3 had no stop codons and remained in frame with V and J, and every other rearrangement was called non-productive. Following IMGT convention, CDR3 was defined as the stretch from the second conserved V-encoded cysteine to the conserved J-encoded phenylalanine. The earlier analysis of about 570 of the donors excluded any sequence lacking an unambiguous match to a single V gene segment. In an earlier analysis of roughly 600 of the donors, a V segment was called functional when productive rearrangements were above 56.7%, and segregating when the standard deviation between donors exceeded 5%. A statistical classification framework was built for diagnosing cytomegalovirus status from the catalog of TCR beta chain sequences. In a later analysis, V and J genes were assigned by comparing TCR nucleotide sequences against IMGT/GENE-DB human TR gene sequences. In a later analysis, CDR3 sequences and most-parsimonious VDJ recombination scenarios were assigned using the TCRdist pipeline. A later analysis defined each TCR beta chain by its CDR3 amino acid sequence plus V-gene family, and excluded reads lacking a unique V-gene family. In a later analysis, 550 to 650 highly shared, low-generation-probability nucleotide sequences were removed to address suspected cross-contamination and a sequencing artifact. In a later analysis, a clonal expansion index was calculated for each public chain from normalized within-repertoire ranks of inferred template counts. A later analysis computed generation probabilities with a VDJ recombination model fitted to out-of-frame rearrangements, and checked the results against IGoR. In a later analysis, TCR-TCR, TCR-HLA and TCR-CMV co-occurrence was scored with hypergeometric tests, and a repertoire-size bias correction was applied to TCR pairs. To estimate false discovery rates, a later analysis permuted the HLA or CMV assignments 20 times. In a later analysis, co-occurring TCRs were grouped using DBSCAN, and TCRdist sequence similarity was added for clustering within HLA-allele-positive subsets. For co-occurrence clustering, repertoires with fewer than 30,000 or more than 120,000 public chains were excluded, along with about five repertoires with anomalous nucleotide sharing. What TCRdb holds here is the immuneACCESS table cut down to in-frame rearrangements. Part of the clones is not present; checked against another copy, under half of the missing clones reflect an unresolved V gene, and the others are unexplained. The V and J calls and clone size were taken over from that table, and D and trimming were inferred from the DNA. Counted in this sample were some 63,000 clones; roughly 80% of them appeared once. Of the sample, 3.5% to 4% is held by the ten largest clones.

Concerning this clone itself: Its recognized antigen is unknown. No quality values exist for individual bases; no much larger clone is one base distant.

The receptor was isolated from a woman aged 40 to 50 in good health and CMV-seronegative. Input material: PBMCs. Recombination linked TRBV15 to TRBJ2-7; the D gene assignment is ambiguous. The CDR3: CATSRDPSYEQYF. The sequence in DNA is TGTGCCACCAGCAGAGATCCCTCTTACGAGCAGTACTTC.